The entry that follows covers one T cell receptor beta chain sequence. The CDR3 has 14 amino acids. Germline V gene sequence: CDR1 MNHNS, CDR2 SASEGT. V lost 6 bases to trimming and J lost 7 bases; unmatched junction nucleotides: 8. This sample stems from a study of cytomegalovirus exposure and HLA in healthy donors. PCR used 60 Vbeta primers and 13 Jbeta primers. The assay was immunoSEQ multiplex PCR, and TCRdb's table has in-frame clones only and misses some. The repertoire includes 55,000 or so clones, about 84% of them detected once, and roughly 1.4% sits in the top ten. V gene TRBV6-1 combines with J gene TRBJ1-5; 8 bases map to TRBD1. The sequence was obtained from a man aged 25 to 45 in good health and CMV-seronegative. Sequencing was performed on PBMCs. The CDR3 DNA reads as TGTGCCAGCAGCCTGACAGGGGTTCTGCAGCCCCAGCATTTT. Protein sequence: CASSLTGVLQPQHF.